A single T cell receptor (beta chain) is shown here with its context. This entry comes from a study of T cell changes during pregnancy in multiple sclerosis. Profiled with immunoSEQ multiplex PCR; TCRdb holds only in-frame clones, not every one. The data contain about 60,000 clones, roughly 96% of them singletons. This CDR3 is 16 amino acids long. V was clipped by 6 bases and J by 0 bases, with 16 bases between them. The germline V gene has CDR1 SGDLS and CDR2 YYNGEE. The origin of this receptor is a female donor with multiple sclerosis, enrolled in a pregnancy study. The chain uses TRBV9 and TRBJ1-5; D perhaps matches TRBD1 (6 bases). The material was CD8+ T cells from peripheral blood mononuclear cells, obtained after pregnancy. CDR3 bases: TGTGCCAGCACCTTCGACAGGAAACTTAGCAATCAGCCCCAGCATTTT. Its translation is CASTFDRKLSNQPQHF. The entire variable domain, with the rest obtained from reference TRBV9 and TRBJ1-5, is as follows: DSGVTQTPKHLITATGQRVTLRCSPRSGDLSVYWYQQSLDQGLQFLIQYYNGEERAKGNILERFSAQQFPDLHSELNLSSLELGDSALYFCASTFDRKLSNQPQHFGDGTRLSIL.